The following is a TCR beta chain sequence with its context. Trimming pared 5 bases from V and 6 bases from J, leaving 14 bases between. Germline V CDR1 and CDR2: LNHDA, SQIVND (reference sequence). The CDR3 is 14 amino acids. This record belongs to a study of blood T cell repertoires in COVID-19. Looking at the study overall: There were acute and convalescent COVID-19 samples, and they came from the United States, Italy and Spain. T cells, B-cell-depleted T cells, or PBMCs provided the cDNA or gDNA that served as material.

Under the authors' procedure: Reference gene primer amplification yielded estimated nucleated cell counts. Generated by immunoSEQ multiplex PCR, the TCRdb table keeps only in-frame clones and is missing some. D and trimming were read from the DNA, whereas the V and J calls and clone size are those reported in that table. The table has more than 90,000 clones, around 85% seen once. The TCR comes from a woman in her seventies with active or convalescent COVID-19. Material: peripheral blood. The rearrangement links TRBV19 to TRBJ1-5; TRBD1 might be the D (5 bases). The chain's CDR3 is CASSAVRVSQPQHF. DNA for the CDR3: TGTGCCAGTAGTGCGGTCAGGGTGAGTCAGCCCCAGCATTTT.